This T cell receptor beta chain comes out of a study of human T cells and chemical hapten exposure. MiXCR, run by TCRdb on the RACE reads, gives a single entry per CDR3 protein. The sample includes around 99,000 distinct CDR3 sequences, 9.5% to 11% of them seen just once. CDR1 and CDR2 (germline): ENHRY, SYGVKD. Trimming cost V 6 bases and J 5 bases; bases outside gene matches: 23. The CDR3 runs 20 residues. Time point of the sample: patch test 2, 6 weeks after DPC sensitization. As to treatment: therapeutic diphenylcyclopropenone sensitization with weekly scalp DPC. The sequence was obtained from a man aged 40-49 years with alopecia areata. Some clones in this sample may be carry-over from other donors' samples. The sample in question was whole blood, obtained in connection with sensitization to the hapten diphenylcyclopropenone (DPC). The chain combines TRBV10-3 with TRBJ2-2, with 8 bases that match TRBD1. The chain's CDR3 is CAIRDLAQGALAETTGELFF. The CDR3 bases are TGTGCCATCAGGGACTTGGCGCAGGGGGCGCTTGCGGAGACAACCGGGGAGCTGTTTTTT.